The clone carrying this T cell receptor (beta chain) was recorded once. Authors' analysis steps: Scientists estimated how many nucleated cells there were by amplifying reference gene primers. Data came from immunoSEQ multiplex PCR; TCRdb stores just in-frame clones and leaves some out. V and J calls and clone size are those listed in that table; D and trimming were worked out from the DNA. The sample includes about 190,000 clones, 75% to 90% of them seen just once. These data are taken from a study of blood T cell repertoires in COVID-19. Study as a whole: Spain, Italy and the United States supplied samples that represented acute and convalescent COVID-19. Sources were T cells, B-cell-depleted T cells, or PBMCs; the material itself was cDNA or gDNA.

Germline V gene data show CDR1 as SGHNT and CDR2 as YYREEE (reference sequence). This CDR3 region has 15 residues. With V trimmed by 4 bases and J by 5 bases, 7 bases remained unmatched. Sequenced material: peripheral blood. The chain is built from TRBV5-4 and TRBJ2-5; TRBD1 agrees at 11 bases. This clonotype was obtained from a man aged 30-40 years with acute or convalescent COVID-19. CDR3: CASSNGQGAWETQYF. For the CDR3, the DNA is TGTGCCAGCAGCAACGGACAGGGGGCTTGGGAGACCCAGTACTTC.